The T cell receptor beta chain under discussion was sequenced for a study of T cell repertoires in cytomegalovirus infection. The overall study: CMV infection together with matching HLA type was indicated by public TCR beta signatures.

This clonotype was recorded many times. What it binds is not known. The study's findings and limits: HLA-C-restricted CMV clonotypes gave the most frequent clonotype in two of eight donors. Carriers of CMV and the relevant HLA type were discriminated by public TCR beta frequency.

This CDR3 contains 17 residues. The trim removed 7 bases at V and 0 bases at J, leaving 9 bases unmatched. The germline CDR1 and CDR2 sequences are MNHEY and SVGEGT. MiXCR, run by TCRdb on the reads, gives a single entry per CDR3 protein. The sample holds roughly 230,000 distinct CDR3 sequences, about 7% seen once. The chain recombines TRBV6-2 or TRBV6-3 with TRBJ2-3; 11 nucleotides match TRBD2. This TCR was sampled from a human donor in good health (CMV status not recorded). Some clones in this sample may be carry-over from other donors' samples. Sequences were obtained from PBMCs. The chain's CDR3 is CASTPLAGGPSTDTQYF. The CDR3 nucleotides read TGTGCCAGCACCCCCCTAGCGGGGGGCCCTAGCACAGATACGCAGTATTTT.